The entry below describes one T cell receptor (beta chain). 13 Jbeta primers and 60 Vbeta primers were used for the PCR. Repertoires were generated with immunoSEQ multiplex PCR, while TCRdb's copy carries only in-frame clones and drops some. The sample consists of about 110,000 clones, less than 75% of them appearing once. The sample comes from a study of cytomegalovirus exposure and HLA in healthy donors. At the level of the study: Out of 398 genotyped donors, roughly 78% belonged to the Caucasian-associated ancestry cluster.

This CDR3 has 15 residues. Germline-derived CDR1 and CDR2 are MDHEN and SYDVKM. The V and J ends lost 7 bases and 0 bases respectively, with 10 bases between them. The TCR comes from a man aged 40-55 years in good health and CMV-seropositive. Specimen: PBMCs. This sequence joins TRBV28 and TRBJ2-6, with a tentative D call TRBD1 (5 bases). This CDR3 is CASTDDSSGANVLTF. CDR3 nucleotide sequence: TGTGCCAGCACGGACGACAGCTCTGGGGCCAACGTCCTGACTTTC.